The sample holds one count of the clone carrying this T cell receptor beta chain. This specimen belongs to a study of blood T cell repertoires in COVID-19. Study-wide background: Both acute and convalescent COVID-19 samples were obtained from the United States, Italy and Spain. PBMCs, B-cell-depleted T cells, or T cells provided the cDNA or gDNA that made up the material.

Here immunoSEQ multiplex PCR was the method, and the copy in TCRdb shows in-frame clones only, minus some. The sample contains about 360,000 clones, over 75% of which appear only once. There are 13 residues in the CDR3. Germline values: CDR1 LGHDT, CDR2 YNNKEL (reference sequence). With 4 bases removed from V and 5 bases from J, the gap between germline ends came to 11 bases. Grouping used clinical history reported by participants in a survey and questionnaire. Recovered Cohort 3 donors showed two negative PCRs, clearance, or symptom resolution. The chain is built from TRBV3-1 (or the pseudogene TRBV3-2) and TRBJ2-5; tentative D call: TRBD1 (5 bases). The receptor was derived from a man between 25 and 39 years old who had recovered from COVID-19. Input material: PBMCs or T cells enriched from blood (not recorded which). The CDR3 DNA is TGTGCCAGCAGCCCGCAGGGAAGGGAGACCCAGTACTTC. It is translated as CASSPQGRETQYF.